Presented here are 8 T cell receptor beta chains from one specimen sequenced in a study of radiation and T cells in renal cell carcinoma. This table comes from immunoSEQ multiplex PCR, and its TCRdb copy is limited to in-frame clones, with some not included. The sample carries around 95,000 clones, approximately 80% recorded once. Time point given: blood 4 weeks post-SBRT, at nephrectomy. As to treatment: 15 Gy SBRT to primary tumor, nephrectomy 4 weeks later. Sample: blood, taken from a patient whose treatment included radiotherapy and nephrectomy. The receptors come from a man aged 55 to 70 with renal cell carcinoma.

The gene calls are TRBV10-2 and TRBJ1-1; the D is unclear. The germline V and J ends were trimmed by 5 bases and 0 bases, with 7 bases remaining between them. Germline V lookup: CDR1 WSHSY, CDR2 SAAADI. The CDR3 loop spans 13 amino acids. The CDR3 DNA sequence: TGCGCCAGCAGTTACAACTTGAACACTGAAGCTTTCTTT. It specifies CASSYNLNTEAFF.

The genes are TRBV29-1 and TRBJ2-1, with D perhaps matching TRBD1 (6 bases). CDR3 size: 15 residues. V lost 0 bases to trimming and J lost 7 bases, with 16 bases between them. Per the germline V gene, CDR1 is SQVTM and CDR2 is ANQGSEA. The CDR3: CSVEDTGSRANEQFF. CDR3 nucleotide sequence: TGCAGCGTTGAAGACACAGGGTCAAGGGCGAATGAGCAGTTCTTC.

The rearrangement links TRBV11-2 to TRBJ2-1; TRBD2 matches 7 bases. The CDR3 contains 12 residues. V was pared by 3 bases and J by 12 bases, with 5 bases of the junction left unmatched. Germline lookup yields CDR1 SGHAT and CDR2 FQNNGV. CDR3: CASSFTLAMQFF. CDR3 bases: TGTGCCAGCAGCTTCACACTAGCGATGCAGTTCTTC.

The chain recombines TRBV10-3 with TRBJ2-2; 9 bases agree with TRBD1. The ends lost 6 bases at V and 4 bases at J; junction bases unmatched: 9. The germline gives CDR1 ENHRY, CDR2 SYGVKD. The CDR3 sequence is 16 residues long. This CDR3 is CAIRADRGETTGELFF. In DNA, the CDR3 is TGTGCCATCAGGGCAGACAGGGGGGAAACCACCGGGGAGCTGTTTTTT.

J is TRBJ2-2 and V is TRBV4-1; 12 nucleotides match TRBD2. Germline V gene sequence: CDR1 MGHRA, CDR2 YSYEKL. The CDR3 sequence is 15 residues long. V lost 3 bases to trimming and J lost 9 bases; unmatched junction nucleotides: 5. The CDR3 DNA follows: TGCGCCAGCAGCCAGCCTAGCGGGAGGGCCAGGGAGCTGTTTTTT. It yields the protein CASSQPSGRARELFF.

J is TRBJ2-7 and V is TRBV28, with 11 bases matching TRBD1. V was pared by 4 bases and J by 7 bases, with 12 bases of the junction left unmatched. The germline gives CDR1 MDHEN, CDR2 SYDVKM. This CDR3 is built from 16 residues. CDR3 nucleotides: TGTGCCAGCAGTTACGCCGGGACAGGGGGAGAAGGGGAGCAGTACTTC. As protein: CASSYAGTGGEGEQYF.

This chain joins TRBV11-1 and TRBJ2-7, with 8 positions matching TRBD1. Trimming removed 1 base from V and 3 bases from J; junction bases left unmatched: 2. The CDR3 runs to 14 residues. Per the germline V gene, CDR1 is SGHAT and CDR2 is FQDESV (reference sequence). The DNA for the CDR3 is TGTGCCAGCAGCTTAGTGACAGGGGACTACGAGCAGTACTTC. Translated: CASSLVTGDYEQYF.

The chain recombines TRBV2 with TRBJ2-5; possibly TRBD2 for D (5 bases). The germline V gene has CDR1 SNHLY and CDR2 FYNNEI. The CDR3 covers 15 residues. The ends were cut back, 5 bases at V and 7 bases at J, with 20 bases in the middle. The CDR3 region is CASSPRRGFSSTQYF. The CDR3 coding sequence is TGTGCCAGCAGTCCCCGAAGAGGGTTTAGCTCGACCCAGTACTTC.